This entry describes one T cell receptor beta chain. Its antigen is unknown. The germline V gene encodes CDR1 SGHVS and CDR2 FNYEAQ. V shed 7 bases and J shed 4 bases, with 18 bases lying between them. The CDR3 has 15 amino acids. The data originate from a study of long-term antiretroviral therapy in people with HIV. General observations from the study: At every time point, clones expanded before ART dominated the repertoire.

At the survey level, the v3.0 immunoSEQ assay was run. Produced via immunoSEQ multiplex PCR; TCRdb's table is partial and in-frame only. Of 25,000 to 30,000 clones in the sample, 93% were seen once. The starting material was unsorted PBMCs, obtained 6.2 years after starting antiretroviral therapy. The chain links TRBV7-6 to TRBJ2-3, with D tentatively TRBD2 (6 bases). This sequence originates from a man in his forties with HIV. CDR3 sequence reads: CASTQTATGADTQYF. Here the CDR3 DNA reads TGTGCCAGCACCCAAACGGCCACGGGGGCAGATACGCAGTATTTT.